This T cell receptor beta chain comes out of a study of T cells in narcolepsy. Overall study results and limits: Healthy controls reportedly lacked the autoreactive clonotypes serially found in patients' blood. No autoreactive T cell clone sequences appeared in some memory CD4+ repertoires. HCRT-specific and TRIB2-specific autoreactive clonotypes appeared among same-patient CSF and blood CD4+ clonotypes.

Only in-frame clones appear in the TCRdb table, and some are missing; sequencing was by immunoSEQ multiplex PCR. The data contain 20,000 to 30,000 clones, about 85% of them singletons. Concerning this clone: What it binds is not known.

Germline CDR1 reads MNHNS; CDR2 reads SASEGT. The CDR3 has 13 amino acids. The ends were cut back, 7 bases at V and 6 bases at J, with 10 bases in the middle. The chain combines TRBV6-1 with TRBJ1-6; D not certain. The source is a human donor with narcolepsy. The sample was CD45RA- memory CD4+ T cells from PBMCs. The CDR3 loop reads CASMWSTNSPLHF. CDR3 coding DNA: TGTGCCAGCATGTGGAGTACTAATTCACCCCTCCACTTT.